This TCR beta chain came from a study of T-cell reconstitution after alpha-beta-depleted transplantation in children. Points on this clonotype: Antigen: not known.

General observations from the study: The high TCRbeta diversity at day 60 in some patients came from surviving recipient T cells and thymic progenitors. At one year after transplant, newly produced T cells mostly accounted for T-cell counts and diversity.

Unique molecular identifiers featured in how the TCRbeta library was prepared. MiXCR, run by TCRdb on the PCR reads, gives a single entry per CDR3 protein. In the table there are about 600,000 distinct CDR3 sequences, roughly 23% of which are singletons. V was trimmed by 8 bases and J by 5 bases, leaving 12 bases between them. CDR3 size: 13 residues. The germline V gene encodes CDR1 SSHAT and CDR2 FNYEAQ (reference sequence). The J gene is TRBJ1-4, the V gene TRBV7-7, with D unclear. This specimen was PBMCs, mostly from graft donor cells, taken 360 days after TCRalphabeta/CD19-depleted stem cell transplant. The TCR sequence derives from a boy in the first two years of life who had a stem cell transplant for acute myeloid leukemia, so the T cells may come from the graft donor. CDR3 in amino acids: CASGDGLNEKLFF. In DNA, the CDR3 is TGTGCCAGCGGCGACGGTCTAAATGAAAAACTGTTTTTT.